This note documents a single TCR beta chain sequence. The study recruited people aged about 18 to 90 years across approximately 25 US areas. Germline-derived CDR1 and CDR2 are MNHEY and SMNVEV (reference sequence). The germline V and J ends were trimmed by 6 bases and 10 bases, with 15 bases remaining between them. The CDR3 loop spans 13 amino acids. Sequenced by immunoSEQ multiplex PCR; TCRdb stores in-frame clones only, minus some. Here the sample spans about 410,000 clones, around 90% being singletons. The data originate from a study of blood T cell repertoires in COVID-19. Sequenced sample: PBMCs or T cells enriched from blood (not recorded which). The chain has TRBV27 and TRBJ1-4, with D perhaps TRBD1 (6 bases). This clonotype was obtained from a man between 18 and 35 years old who had recovered from COVID-19. The CDR3 sequence: CASRPGGGGKLFF. CDR3 nucleotide sequence: TGTGCCAGCAGACCCGGGGGAGGGGGAAAACTGTTTTTT.